This TCR beta chain comes out of a study of blood T cell repertoires in COVID-19. For the study at large: The analysed material was cDNA or gDNA that came from T cells, B-cell-depleted T cells, or PBMCs.

Only in-frame clones appear in the TCRdb table, and some are missing; sequencing was by immunoSEQ multiplex PCR. The sample has 300,000 to 350,000 clones; 75% to 95% are singletons. The CDR3 has 13 residues. With 0 bases removed from V and 0 bases from J, the gap between germline ends came to 2 bases. CDR1 is SGHAT, CDR2 FQNNGV, per germline. Of note for this clone: A much more abundant neighbour one base away suggests this may be a read error.

J is TRBJ1-1 and V is TRBV11-2; D ambiguous. The TCR comes from a woman aged 25 to 39 with COVID-19, enrolled during active disease. Sequencing was performed on peripheral blood. CDR3 residues: CASSLDMNTEAFF. DNA for the CDR3: TGTGCCAGCAGCTTAGATATGAACACTGAAGCTTTCTTT. The full variable domain, rest sourced from reference TRBV11-2 and TRBJ1-1, is EAGVAQSPRYKIIEKRQSVAFWCNPISGHATLYWYQQILGQGPKLLIQFQNNGVVDDSQLPKDRFSAERLKGVDSTLKIQPAKLEDSAVYLCASSLDMNTEAFFGQGTRLTVV.